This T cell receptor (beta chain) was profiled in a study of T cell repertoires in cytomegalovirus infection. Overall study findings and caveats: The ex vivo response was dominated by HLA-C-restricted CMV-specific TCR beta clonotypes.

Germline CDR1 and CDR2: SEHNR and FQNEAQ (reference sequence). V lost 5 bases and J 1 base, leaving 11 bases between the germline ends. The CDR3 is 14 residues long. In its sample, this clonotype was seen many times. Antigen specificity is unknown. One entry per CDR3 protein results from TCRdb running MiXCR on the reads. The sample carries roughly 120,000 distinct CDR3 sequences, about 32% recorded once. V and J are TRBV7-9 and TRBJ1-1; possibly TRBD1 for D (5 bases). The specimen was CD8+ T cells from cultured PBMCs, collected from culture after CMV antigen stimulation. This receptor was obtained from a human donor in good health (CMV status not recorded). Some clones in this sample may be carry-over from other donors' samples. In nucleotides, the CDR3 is TGTGCCAGCAGCCCAGTCCAGGGGAACACTGAAGCTTTCTTT. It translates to CASSPVQGNTEAFF.